This is a list of T cell receptor beta chains from one sample in a study of regulatory T cells in long-lasting Graves disease. One entry per CDR3 protein, called by TCRdb with MiXCR from the multiplex PCR reads. This table has some 450,000 distinct CDR3 sequences, 23% appearing once. Sequenced here: peripheral blood mononuclear cells (PBMCs), sampled when the disease was refractory, from a patient treated with antithyroid drugs. The receptors here all came from a female donor with Graves disease. Each CDR3 is given with its conserved first and last residue. A D gene is named only where the DNA matches it firmly. Expanded clones are given a class, and other clones once, few, many or no size at all.

size	V	D	J	DNA	CDR3
few	TRBV20-1	-	TRBJ2-4	TGCAGTGCTAGGGCGATTGACGAAAACATTCAGTACTTC	CSARAIDENIQYF
-	TRBV30	TRBD1	TRBJ1-1	TGTGCCTGGAGTGTACAGGGGGGAAACACTGAAGCTTTCTTT	CAWSVQGGNTEAFF
few	TRBV7-2	-	TRBJ1-5	TGTGCCAGCAGCTTAGATGCAGGGCCGGATCAGCCCCAGCATTTT	CASSLDAGPDQPQHF
few	TRBV5-6	-	TRBJ2-5	TGTGCCAGCAGCTTGCAGGGTTCTCAGACCCAGTACTTC	CASSLQGSQTQYF
-	TRBV5-1	-	TRBJ2-1	TGCGCCAGCAGCTTGGATCTGGAGGCCTCCGCGTATGAGCAGTTCTTC	CASSLDLEASAYEQFF
many	TRBV20-1	TRBD2	TRBJ2-7	TGCAGTGCTAGAGGGCTAGCGGGAGGGTCCGGGTTTTACGAGCAGTACTTC	CSARGLAGGSGFYEQYF
-	TRBV7-9	TRBD2	TRBJ2-2	TGTGCCAGCAGTTACGCCGGGACTAGCGGGACCACCGGGGAGCTGTTTTTT	CASSYAGTSGTTGELFF
few	TRBV10-3	-	TRBJ1-1	TGTGCCATCAGTGAGGAATTTGGGGGCACGAACACTGAAGCTTTCTTT	CAISEEFGGTNTEAFF
-	TRBV6-1	-	TRBJ2-3	TGTGCCAGCAGACCCCGACAGGGACTCAGCACAGATACGCAGTATTTT	CASRPRQGLSTDTQYF
once	TRBV27	TRBD2	TRBJ2-3	TGTGCCAGCACTGGCGGGGGAAGGGATACGCAGTATTTT	CASTGGGRDTQYF
-	TRBV6-1	TRBD2	TRBJ2-7	TGTGCCAGCAGTGACCCCCTAGCGGAGAGCTCCTACGAGCAGTACTTC	CASSDPLAESSYEQYF
-	TRBV5-8	-	TRBJ1-4	TGTGCCAGCAGCTTGGAGCCGCTCAGTGAAAAACTGTTTTTT	CASSLEPLSEKLFF
few	TRBV20-1	-	TRBJ1-5	TGCAGTGCTAGAGGCGGCGGGAGGGGCAATCAGCCCCAGCATTTT	CSARGGGRGNQPQHF
few	TRBV7-3	TRBD2	TRBJ2-7	TGTGCCAGCAGCTTGGGGACTAGCGGGAGCTACGAGCAGCACTTC	CASSLGTSGSYEQHF
many	TRBV7-2	TRBD1	TRBJ1-2	TGTGCCAGCAGCTTAAACGGACAGGGCGCCCCTTACACCTTC	CASSLNGQGAPYTF
many	TRBV2	TRBD2	TRBJ2-5	TGTGCCAGCAGTCCTAGCGGGAGAGTTTTGGAGACCCAGTACTTC	CASSPSGRVLETQYF
many	TRBV29-1	-	TRBJ2-4	TGCAGCGTTGACACGGCAGCCAAAAACATTCAGTACTTC	CSVDTAAKNIQYF
-	TRBV28	-	TRBJ1-2	TGTGCCAGCAGTGGTCGGGGAGACCTATATGGCTACACCTTC	CASSGRGDLYGYTF